This T cell receptor (beta chain) came from a study of blood T cell repertoires in COVID-19. Germline CDR1 is SEHNR and CDR2 is FQNEAQ (reference sequence). The CDR3 loop spans 15 amino acids. Trimming removed 2 bases at V and 2 bases at J, with 12 bases between. Assay used: immunoSEQ multiplex PCR; TCRdb lists only in-frame clones, some missing. The sample yields about 260,000 clones, around 87% seen once. The sequenced sample was peripheral blood. The receptor comes from a woman between 40 and 50 years old who had recovered from COVID-19. This rearrangement joins TRBV7-9 to TRBJ1-2; D is possibly TRBD1 (5 bases). The CDR3 bases are TGTGCCAGCAGCTTAACCAACAACAGGAACTATGGCTACACCTTC. Protein sequence: CASSLTNNRNYGYTF.